Presented here are 31 T cell receptor beta chains from one specimen sequenced in a study of identical twins. MiXCR was run by TCRdb on the 5' RACE reads, yielding one entry per CDR3 protein. The sample has 1,800,000 or so distinct CDR3 sequences; about 31% are singletons. Sequencing was carried out using cord blood. Receptors were obtained from a newborn girl in good health.

This clonotype was seen a few times. The V gene is TRBV2, the J gene TRBJ2-7; possible D gene TRBD2, 7 bases. This CDR3 has 13 amino acids. V was clipped by 6 bases and J by 2 bases, with 11 bases between them. The germline CDR1 and CDR2 sequences are SNHLY and FYNNEI. CDR3 amino acids: CASRGGLAYEQYF. The DNA of the CDR3 is TGTGCCAGCAGGGGGGGGCTTGCCTACGAGCAGTACTTC.

The table lists this clonotype with a few counts. This sequence joins TRBV28 and TRBJ2-3; 8 positions match TRBD2. The CDR3 sequence is 13 residues long. V gave up 6 bases and J gave up 5 bases; unmatched junction bases: 4. The germline V gene encodes CDR1 MDHEN and CDR2 SYDVKM. The CDR3 bases are TGTGCCAGCAGGGCCGGGGGGGTAGATACGCAGTATTTT. Protein: CASRAGGVDTQYF.

The table lists this clonotype with a few counts. The chain employs TRBV12-3 or TRBV12-4 and TRBJ2-7; a weak D match, TRBD1 (6 bases). V was shortened by 6 bases and J by 2 bases, with 17 bases between the two germline ends. This CDR3 comprises 15 residues. DNA for the CDR3: TGTGCCAGCAGCACGGGACAAGGGTACCCCTACGAGCAGTACTTC. This codes for CASSTGQGYPYEQYF.

The V call is TRBV10-1, the J call TRBJ2-5; D is unresolved. Gene TRBJ2-7 matches the end of the DNA better, so the J call may be wrong. The CDR3 consists of 15 residues. CDR1 and CDR2 (germline): WNHNN, SYGVQD (reference sequence). The CDR3 here is CASSESDGPFSEQYF. The CDR3 bases are TGCGCCAGCAGTGAGTCGGATGGGCCCTTCTCCGAGCAGTACTTC.

This clonotype was seen a few times. The V and J genes are TRBV10-3 and TRBJ1-5; no reliable D call. CDR3 length: 15 residues. In germline, CDR1 is ENHRY, CDR2 SYGVKD. V lost 10 bases, J lost 0 bases, and 16 bases lay in between. CDR3 region: CATLAQLYSNQPQHF. The CDR3 region has the DNA TGTGCCACCTTGGCGCAACTCTATAGCAATCAGCCCCAGCATTTT.

In the case of this clonotype: Being one base from a much bigger clone, this may be a read error. J is TRBJ2-3 and V is TRBV12-3 or TRBV12-4; D unresolved. Trimming removed 10 bases at V and 2 bases at J, with 16 bases between. This CDR3 is 14 amino acids long. For the CDR3, the DNA is TGTGCCACCGGTCGGCCCCCAAACACAGATACGCAGTATTTT. The encoded protein is CATGRPPNTDTQYF.

This clonotype came up a few times. The rearrangement links TRBV9 to TRBJ2-6; D is unclear. V was clipped by 0 bases and J by 1 base, with 2 bases between them. Germline V gene sequence: CDR1 SGDLS, CDR2 YYNGEE. CDR3 length: 14 amino acids. The DNA of the CDR3 is TGTGCCAGCAGCGTAGCTTCTGGGGCCAACGTCCTGACTTTC. It specifies CASSVASGANVLTF.

The J gene is TRBJ2-7, the V gene TRBV6-5; TRBD2 agrees at 13 bases. Germline assignment: CDR1 MNHEY and CDR2 SVGAGI. The CDR3 length is 14 residues. The V gene end was trimmed by 6 bases and the J gene end by 7 bases; junction bases not matched to a gene: 6. DNA for the CDR3: TGTGCCAGCAGACCCGGGACTAGCGGGAATGAGCAGTACTTC. Amino acids: CASRPGTSGNEQYF.

The rearrangement uses TRBV6-1 and TRBJ2-7; no definite D call. This CDR3 is 14 amino acids long. Trimming removed 4 bases from V and 0 bases from J, with 10 bases in between. The germline V gene has CDR1 MNHNS and CDR2 SASEGT. CDR3 DNA: TGTGCCAGCAGTGCCCTTGGGCTCTCCTACGAGCAGTACTTC. Translated, it gives CASSALGLSYEQYF.

The V and J genes are TRBV20-1 and TRBJ2-3, with D perhaps matching TRBD2 (6 bases). V was clipped by 0 bases and J by 6 bases, with 19 bases between them. The V gene's germline CDR1 is DFQATT and CDR2 SNEGSKA (reference sequence). CDR3 length equals 16 residues. The CDR3 spells CSARDQTRFRLDTQYF. Here the CDR3 DNA reads TGCAGTGCTAGAGATCAGACTAGGTTCCGTTTGGATACGCAGTATTTT.

V gene TRBV29-1 combines with J gene TRBJ2-7; D remains ambiguous. The CDR3 extends over 12 amino acids. The germline CDR1 and CDR2 sequences are SQVTM and ANQGSEA. V was shortened by 0 bases and J by 2 bases, with 5 bases between the two germline ends. CDR3 region: CSVEDFAYEQYF. In DNA form, the CDR3 reads TGCAGCGTTGAAGATTTCGCCTACGAGCAGTACTTC.

The chain combines TRBV7-9 with TRBJ1-2, with 8 bases that match TRBD1. This CDR3 has 18 amino acids. Per the germline V gene, CDR1 is SEHNR and CDR2 is FQNEAQ (reference sequence). The trim removed 3 bases at V and 4 bases at J, leaving 16 bases unmatched. The CDR3 region is CASSLDHRGERDIYGYTF. The CDR3 nucleotides are TGTGCCAGCAGCTTGGACCACAGGGGGGAGAGAGATATCTATGGCTACACCTTC.

J is TRBJ1-2 and V is TRBV11-2; a possible D gene is TRBD1 (5 bases). The CDR3 is made up of 16 amino acids. Trimming removed 5 bases from V and 4 bases from J, with 20 bases in between. CDR1 is SGHAT and CDR2 is FQNNGV in the germline V gene. Here the CDR3 DNA reads TGTGCCAGCAGCCGACTTAGGGGAAAAGGGACCTATGGCTACACCTTC. Its translation is CASSRLRGKGTYGYTF.

The chain carries TRBV5-5 and TRBJ1-5; D might be TRBD1 (5 bases). The germline V and J ends were trimmed by 2 bases and 4 bases, with 13 bases remaining between them. Germline V gives CDR1 SGHKS, CDR2 YYEKEE (reference sequence). The CDR3 sequence is 15 residues long. CDR3 residues: CASSFGGWGNQPQHF. In nucleotides, the CDR3 is TGTGCCAGCAGCTTCGGAGGGTGGGGGAATCAGCCCCAGCATTTT.

This clonotype was seen more than once but under ten times. The V and J genes are TRBV19 and TRBJ2-7, with 10 positions matching TRBD1. The CDR3 is 17 amino acids. V lost 5 bases and J lost 2; bases outside the gene matches: 12. Germline values: CDR1 LNHDA, CDR2 SQIVND (reference sequence). The CDR3: CASSPISPGQGTYEQYF. The CDR3 nucleotides are TGTGCCAGTAGTCCAATCTCACCGGGACAGGGGACCTACGAGCAGTACTTC.

The J gene is TRBJ2-3, the V gene TRBV28; possible D gene TRBD2, 5 bases. CDR1 MDHEN and CDR2 SYDVKM come from the germline V gene. This CDR3 is built from 15 residues. Between the trimmed V and J ends, which lost 3 bases and 2 bases, there was a span of 12 bases. The CDR3 DNA is TGTGCCAGCAGTTTTATACGGGGTTACACAGATACGCAGTATTTT. It codes for CASSFIRGYTDTQYF.

Worth noting for this clonotype: Mismatch with germline at one junction end may stem from a read error. The chain uses TRBV29-1 and TRBJ2-3; D gene uncertain. Germline loops: CDR1 SQVTM, CDR2 ANQGSEA. The CDR3 is 13 amino acids. The CDR3 region has the DNA TGCAGCGTTGGCGTGGGTACCACAGATACTCAGTATTTT. Translating gives CSVGVGTTDTQYF.

J is TRBJ2-6 and V is TRBV7-9; D is uncertain. CDR3 length equals 17 residues. V was cut by 1 base and J by 0 bases, with 10 bases left in between. Germline V gives CDR1 SEHNR, CDR2 FQNEAQ (reference sequence). The CDR3 loop reads CASSLEGLSSGANVLTF. The CDR3 DNA sequence: TGTGCCAGCAGCTTAGAAGGGCTAAGCTCTGGGGCCAACGTCCTGACTTTC.

In the case of this clonotype: This may come from a read error, since a much larger clone is one base off. The chain joins TRBV9 to TRBJ2-3; D possibly corresponds to TRBD2 (6 bases). The germline V gene encodes CDR1 SGDLS and CDR2 YYNGEE. CDR3 length equals 14 residues. CDR3 in amino acids: CARSVTSSTDTQYF. Written as DNA, the CDR3 is TGTGCCCGCAGCGTAACTAGCAGCACAGATACGCAGTATTTT.

Only a few counts were recorded for this clonotype. The gene calls are TRBV12-5 and TRBJ2-1; the D gene is possibly TRBD1 (5 bases). Germline V gene lookup returns CDR1 LGHNT and CDR2 FRNRAP. The length of the CDR3 is 12 residues. V gave up 7 bases and J gave up 10 bases, with 14 bases separating them. CDR3 protein: CASAPLGVEQFF. CDR3 in DNA: TGTGCTAGTGCCCCTCTAGGGGTAGAGCAGTTCTTC. The full variable domain, with the rest looked up from reference TRBV12-5 and TRBJ2-1, is DARVTQTPRHKVTEMGQEVTMRCQPILGHNTVFWYRQTMMQGLELLAYFRNRAPLDDSGMPKDRFSAEMPDATLATLKIQPSEPRDSAVYFCASAPLGVEQFFGPGTRLTVL.

This clonotype appeared a few times. The chain's CDR3 is CASTRPGLAGVGNNEQFF. The CDR3 DNA reads TGTGCCAGCACTCGACCGGGACTAGCGGGAGTCGGGAACAATGAGCAGTTCTTC. The genes are TRBV6-1 and TRBJ2-1; TRBD2 matches 14 bases. The CDR3 extends over 18 amino acids. V dropped 7 bases and J dropped 5; count of bases not matched to a gene: 13. Germline CDR1 is MNHNS and CDR2 is SASEGT.

This sequence joins TRBV10-3 and TRBJ2-7, with 9 bases that match TRBD1. Trimming removed 5 bases from V and 3 bases from J; junction bases left unmatched: 2. This CDR3 is 13 amino acids long. CDR1 ENHRY and CDR2 SYGVKD come from the germline V gene. CDR3 sequence: CAISWGQGYEQYF. DNA for the CDR3: TGTGCCATCAGTTGGGGACAGGGCTACGAGCAGTACTTC.

Note on this clonotype: A read error is possible here, since a much larger clone lies one base away. The chain joins TRBV5-1 to TRBJ2-5; 8 positions agree with TRBD1. Losses at the gene ends were 2 bases for V and 7 bases for J; bases not matched to a gene: 4. CDR1 and CDR2 (germline): SGHRS, YFSETQ. CDR3 length: 13 residues. The CDR3 nucleotides are TGCGCCAGCAGCTTTGGACAGGGAGGGACCCAGTACTTC. It translates to CASSFGQGGTQYF.

This chain connects TRBV7-9 to TRBJ2-1; 12 positions agree with TRBD2. CDR3 size: 17 residues. Germline V gene sequence: CDR1 SEHNR, CDR2 FQNEAQ (reference sequence). With V trimmed by 1 base and J by 8 bases, 9 bases remained unmatched. The CDR3 DNA is TGTGCCAGCAGCTTAGTCTGGCTAGCGGGAGGGATAGATGAGCAGTTCTTC. Protein product: CASSLVWLAGGIDEQFF.

This clonotype appeared a single time. This chain uses TRBV7-2 with TRBJ2-1; the D is unclear. The CDR3 runs 13 residues. V gave up 4 bases and J gave up 12 bases, with 16 bases separating them. The V gene's germline CDR1 is SGHTA and CDR2 FQGNSA. The DNA of the CDR3 is TGTGCCAGCAGCTCACTCAAGATCCAACGGCAGTTCTTC. Its translation is CASSSLKIQRQFF.

Regarding this clonotype: This may stem from a read error, because a much larger clone lies one nucleotide away. The CDR3 sequence is CAIPENSGANVLTF. DNA for the CDR3: TGTGCCATCCCGGAGAACTCTGGGGCCAACGTCCTGACTTTC. The chain links TRBV10-3 to TRBJ2-6; D unclear. The germline V gene has CDR1 ENHRY and CDR2 SYGVKD. This CDR3 has 14 amino acids. Trimming removed 8 bases at V and 0 bases at J, with 8 bases between.

The V call is TRBV20-1, the J call TRBJ2-7, with D uncertain. Germline lookup yields CDR1 DFQATT and CDR2 SNEGSKA (reference sequence). V lost 0 bases to trimming and J lost 6 bases, with 18 bases between them. This CDR3 contains 15 residues. The CDR3 sequence: CSARDGVAQTCEQYF. The CDR3 DNA reads TGCAGTGCTAGAGATGGAGTAGCTCAGACCTGCGAGCAGTACTTC.

The chain recombines TRBV9 with TRBJ2-1; 14 bases agree with TRBD2. Germline CDR1 and CDR2: SGDLS and YYNGEE. The CDR3 is made up of 21 amino acids. V shed 3 bases, J shed 1 base, and the junction held 15 bases outside the gene matches. The CDR3 coding sequence is TGTGCCAGCAGCGGCGGCACCTACGGGACTAGCGGGAGCAGATCCTACAATGAGCAGTTCTTC. As protein: CASSGGTYGTSGSRSYNEQFF.

This clonotype has a handful of counts. The rearrangement joins TRBV6-5 to TRBJ2-7; D could derive from TRBD1 or TRBD2 (6 bases each). Germline V gives CDR1 MNHEY, CDR2 SVGAGI. The V end was cut by 5 bases, the J end by 3 bases, with 14 bases between. The CDR3 has 14 amino acids. The CDR3 loop is CASSPPGAFYEQYF. CDR3 in DNA: TGTGCCAGCAGTCCCCCGGGGGCTTTCTACGAGCAGTACTTC.

The chain combines TRBV20-1 with TRBJ2-1, with D possibly TRBD2 on 5 matching bases. Germline assignment: CDR1 DFQATT and CDR2 SNEGSKA (reference sequence). The CDR3 length is 12 residues. The CDR3 here is CGAVHSYNEQFF. In DNA, the CDR3 is TGCGGAGCGGTGCACTCCTACAATGAGCAGTTCTTC.

The chain carries TRBV20-1 and TRBJ2-7; D ambiguous. The length of the CDR3 is 13 residues. Looked up from germline, CDR1 is DFQATT and CDR2 is SNEGSKA (reference sequence). V was cut by 0 bases and J by 2 bases, with 8 bases left in between. CDR3 region: CSARDSSPYEQYF. CDR3 coding DNA: TGCAGTGCTAGAGATAGTTCCCCCTACGAGCAGTACTTC.